Below, 32 T cell receptor beta chains from the same sample are listed, as sequenced in a study of blood T cells in healthy people across ages. Alongside a J-beta primer mix, a sample-barcoded 5' primer served in a second PCR lasting roughly 7 to 12 cycles. TCRdb recomputed calls from the 5' RACE reads with MiXCR, one row per CDR3 protein. The sample has about 640,000 distinct CDR3 sequences; approximately 59% are singletons. Sequenced input: blood. The origin of the receptors is a man aged 55 to 70 in good health.

The J gene is TRBJ1-2, the V gene TRBV6-1; 7 bases match TRBD1. The V gene's germline CDR1 is MNHNS and CDR2 SASEGT. V was pared by 4 bases and J by 8 bases, with 10 bases of the junction left unmatched. This CDR3 comprises 14 residues. This chain's CDR3 is CASSVRRTGEGYTF. CDR3 DNA: TGTGCCAGCAGTGTCCGGCGGACAGGAGAGGGCTACACCTTC.

The sample holds one count of this clonotype. J is TRBJ2-3 and V is TRBV12-3 or TRBV12-4, with 8 bases matching TRBD1. CDR3 length equals 16 residues. J lost 3 bases, V lost 6 bases, and 11 bases had no gene match. CDR3: CASRQGVGARTDTQYF. CDR3 sequence (DNA): TGTGCCAGCAGACAGGGGGTAGGGGCAAGGACAGATACGCAGTATTTT.

This clonotype was detected many times. This may be a read error, as it is one base from a much larger clone. This rearrangement joins TRBV5-6 to TRBJ2-5; a weak D match, TRBD1 (5 bases). V dropped 4 bases and J dropped 11 bases, with 18 bases sitting between them. The CDR3 is made up of 13 amino acids. Germline-derived CDR1 and CDR2 are SGHDT and YYEEEE. This CDR3 reads CASSPPWGDEQYF. CDR3 nucleotides: TGTGCCAGCAGCCCCCCCTGGGGCGATGAGCAGTACTTC. The entire variable domain, with the rest obtained from reference TRBV5-6 and TRBJ2-5, is as follows: DAGVTQSPTHLIKTRGQQVTLRCSPKSGHDTVSWYQQALGQGPQFIFQYYEEEERQRGNFPDRFSGHQFPNYSSELNVNALLLGDSALYLCASSPPWGDEQYFGPGTRLLVL.

The gene calls are TRBV12-3 or TRBV12-4 and TRBJ2-3, with 8 bases matching TRBD2. The V gene end was trimmed by 4 bases and the J gene end by 0 bases; junction bases not matched to a gene: 9. The CDR3 sequence is 17 residues long. The CDR3, as DNA: TGTGCCAGCAGTTATTCCCCCCTAGCGGGTAGCACAGATACGCAGTATTTT. The encoded protein is CASSYSPLAGSTDTQYF.

The rearrangement uses TRBV6-5 and TRBJ1-6; tentatively, D is TRBD1 (6 bases). V lost 0 bases and J lost 7, with 19 bases in between. The CDR3 length is 18 residues. Germline assignment: CDR1 MNHEY and CDR2 SVGAGI. CDR3 amino acids: CASSYSSISQGKNSPLHF. The CDR3 nucleotides read TGTGCCAGCAGTTACTCGAGTATCAGTCAGGGGAAGAATTCACCCCTCCACTTT.

The rearrangement uses TRBV2 and TRBJ2-1; 8 nucleotides match TRBD2. This CDR3 region has 15 residues. Trimming removed 6 bases from V and 0 bases from J; junction bases left unmatched: 4. Germline assignment: CDR1 SNHLY and CDR2 FYNNEI. CDR3 in amino acids: CASRSTSGSYNEQFF. CDR3 sequence (DNA): TGTGCCAGCAGATCCACTAGCGGCTCCTACAATGAGCAGTTCTTC.

The chain uses TRBV7-6 and TRBJ1-3, with D perhaps TRBD1 (6 bases). Germline V CDR1 and CDR2: SGHVS, FNYEAQ. The V end lost 4 bases, the J end lost 4 bases, and 29 bases lay between the germline ends. The CDR3 has 20 residues. CDR3 amino acids: CASSSTFRGRGGARGNTIYF. CDR3 in DNA: TGTGCCAGCAGCTCGACTTTCCGGGGGCGCGGCGGGGCGCGAGGAAACACCATATATTTT.

The chain employs TRBV29-1 and TRBJ2-3; D might be TRBD2 (6 bases). V dropped 7 bases and J dropped 2 bases, with 19 bases sitting between them. The germline gives CDR1 SQVTM, CDR2 ANQGSEA. The CDR3 consists of 15 residues. CDR3 bases: TGCAGCGCGGGAGTGGCGGGGACCTCCACAGATACGCAGTATTTT. Translated: CSAGVAGTSTDTQYF.

The rearrangement links TRBV11-3 to TRBJ2-5; 8 bases match TRBD2. The germline V gene encodes CDR1 SGHNT and CDR2 YENEEA. CDR3 length: 13 residues. V shed 6 bases, J shed 5 bases, and the junction held 5 bases outside the gene matches. The CDR3 DNA reads as TGTGCCAGCAGTCGGGAGGGGTTCGAGACCCAGTACTTC. Amino acid sequence: CASSREGFETQYF.

The chain is built from TRBV5-6 and TRBJ1-2; the D gene is possibly TRBD1 (5 bases). The CDR3 sequence is 13 residues long. Germline V gives CDR1 SGHDT, CDR2 YYEEEE. Trimming left V 5 bases short and J 4 bases short, with 12 bases between. CDR3 sequence: CASSPDQGYGYTF. In DNA form, the CDR3 reads TGTGCCAGCAGTCCGGACCAGGGCTATGGCTACACCTTC.

This clonotype has a handful of counts. CDR3 coding DNA: TGTGCCAGCAGCTTAGTCGCACTAGCCTACGAGCAGTACTTC. Amino acid sequence: CASSLVALAYEQYF. V usage is TRBV7-2 and J usage is TRBJ2-7; tentatively, D is TRBD2 (5 bases). The CDR3 totals 14 residues. The germline V gene has CDR1 SGHTA and CDR2 FQGNSA. V was shortened by 1 base and J by 2 bases, with 9 bases between the two germline ends. The variable domain in full, completed from reference TRBV7-2 and TRBJ2-7, reads GAGVSQSPSNKVTEKGKDVELRCDPISGHTALYWYRQSLGQGLEFLIYFQGNSAPDKSGLPSDRFSAERTGGSVSTLTIQRTQQEDSAVYLCASSLVALAYEQYFGPGTRLTVT.

V and J are TRBV12-3 or TRBV12-4 and TRBJ2-3; maybe TRBD1 (6 bases). V was shortened by 4 bases and J by 5 bases, with 25 bases between the two germline ends. The CDR3 totals 18 residues. The DNA for the CDR3 is TGTGCCAGCAGTTGGACAGCCAACTCACTCTCCGTCCAAGATACGCAGTATTTT. The encoded protein is CASSWTANSLSVQDTQYF.

This clonotype came up many times. The chain employs TRBV20-1 and TRBJ1-1, with D possibly being TRBD1 (6 bases). Trimming took off 1 base at V and 5 bases at J, with 14 bases between the two ends. Germline V gene data show CDR1 as DFQATT and CDR2 as SNEGSKA (reference sequence). CDR3 length: 14 residues. CDR3 nucleotides: TGCAGTGCTAGAGTCCTTACAGGGTGGACTGAAGCTTTCTTT. This encodes CSARVLTGWTEAFF.

This rearrangement joins TRBV4-1 to TRBJ2-1; TRBD1 is a possible D gene (6 bases). Trimming shortened V by 4 bases and J by 4 bases, and 17 bases separated the two germline ends. CDR1 MGHRA and CDR2 YSYEKL come from the germline V gene. The CDR3 extends over 16 amino acids. The CDR3 DNA sequence: TGCGCCAGCAGCCCCCCCGCACGAGGGGGATACAATGAGCAGTTCTTC. Protein product: CASSPPARGGYNEQFF.

This chain joins TRBV7-2 and TRBJ2-4; TRBD1 or TRBD2 may be the D gene (7 bases each). The DNA matches TRBJ2-5 better at its end, which makes the J call doubtful. Germline assignment: CDR1 SGHTA and CDR2 FQGNSA. The CDR3 consists of 15 residues. The CDR3 reads CASSRAGGDKETQYF. The CDR3 DNA sequence: TGTGCCAGCAGTCGAGCAGGGGGGGACAAAGAGACCCAGTACTTC.

The chain joins TRBV20-1 to TRBJ1-2; no clear D gene. Germline V gene data show CDR1 as DFQATT and CDR2 as SNEGSKA (reference sequence). Between the trimmed V and J ends, which lost 5 bases and 7 bases, there was a span of 11 bases. The CDR3 is made up of 11 amino acids. CDR3: CSAGSVFGYTF. CDR3 sequence (DNA): TGCAGTGCTGGGTCGGTTTTTGGCTACACCTTC.

The J gene is TRBJ2-7, the V gene TRBV7-8; 9 nucleotides match TRBD2. V shed 5 bases, J shed 3 bases, and the junction held 8 bases outside the gene matches. This CDR3 has 15 residues. Per germline, CDR1 SGHVS and CDR2 FQNEAQ. CDR3 in DNA: TGTGCCAGCAGCCTGGAAGCGGGGGGTCTCTACGAGCAGTACTTC. Residues: CASSLEAGGLYEQYF.

The V call is TRBV5-1, the J call TRBJ1-2, with 7 bases lining up with TRBD1. The CDR3 loop spans 14 amino acids. V lost 3 bases, J lost 2 bases, and 4 bases stayed unmatched. Germline V gene data show CDR1 as SGHRS and CDR2 as YFSETQ. The CDR3 DNA sequence: TGCGCCAGCAGCTCACAGGGGTACAACTATGGCTACACCTTC. Translating gives CASSSQGYNYGYTF.

This clonotype was detected only a few times. The rearrangement joins TRBV5-1 to TRBJ2-1; 9 nucleotides line up with TRBD1. The CDR3 has 15 amino acids. Germline V lookup: CDR1 SGHRS, CDR2 YFSETQ. Trimming took 0 bases from V and 4 from J; bases not matched to a gene: 2. CDR3 residues: CASSLGGQGYNEQFF. In DNA, the CDR3 is TGCGCCAGCAGCTTGGGGGGACAGGGTTACAATGAGCAGTTCTTC.

The rearrangement uses TRBV7-6 and TRBJ2-2; D not certain. Germline V gene data show CDR1 as SGHVS and CDR2 as FNYEAQ. The CDR3 covers 16 residues. Trimming took 0 bases from V and 2 from J, leaving 10 bases between them. In DNA, the CDR3 is TGTGCCAGCAGCTTAGCGCTGGGCCGAAACACCGGGGAGCTGTTTTTT. The encoded protein is CASSLALGRNTGELFF.

The genes are TRBV6-2 or TRBV6-3 and TRBJ1-6; 7 bases map to TRBD1. The germline V gene has CDR1 MNHEY and CDR2 SVGEGT. The CDR3 sequence is 15 residues long. Trimming cost V 2 bases and J 10 bases; bases outside gene matches: 8. CDR3 in amino acids: CASSYRDRADSPLHF. The CDR3 DNA sequence: TGTGCCAGCAGTTACCGAGACAGGGCAGACTCACCCCTCCACTTT.

This clonotype was counted only a few times. The rearrangement uses TRBV27 and TRBJ2-5; possibly TRBD1 for D (6 bases). Germline CDR1 and CDR2: MNHEY and SMNVEV (reference sequence). The CDR3 has 13 amino acids. Deletions cut 6 bases from V and 5 bases from J, with 13 bases between. The CDR3 DNA is TGTGCCAGCAGCCAGGGGTGGTTGGAGACCCAGTACTTC. Its protein is CASSQGWLETQYF.

The chain recombines TRBV3-1 with TRBJ2-7; possible D gene TRBD2, 6 bases. V gave up 4 bases and J gave up 3 bases, with 13 bases separating them. Germline CDR1 reads LGHDT; CDR2 reads YNNKEL (reference sequence). This CDR3 has 14 residues. The CDR3 loop is CASSRGGGDYEQYF. DNA of the CDR3: TGTGCCAGCAGCCGAGGCGGCGGGGACTACGAGCAGTACTTC.

This rearrangement joins TRBV29-1 to TRBJ1-3; no firm D call. Trimming stripped 0 bases from V and 4 bases from J, with 10 bases between. Germline CDR1 is SQVTM and CDR2 is ANQGSEA. This CDR3 is 14 amino acids long. The DNA of the CDR3 is TGCAGCGTTGAAGATGGTAGGGCCGGAAACACCATATATTTT. It specifies CSVEDGRAGNTIYF.

The gene calls are TRBV15 and TRBJ2-7; TRBD2 agrees at 8 bases. Unmatched junction bases numbered 9, after V lost 5 bases and J lost 3 bases. This CDR3 region has 15 residues. Germline V CDR1 and CDR2: LNHNV, YYDKDF (reference sequence). The chain's CDR3 is CATSLVAGNNYEQYF. Written as DNA, the CDR3 is TGTGCCACCAGCTTGGTAGCGGGGAATAACTACGAGCAGTACTTC. The whole variable domain, remainder taken from reference TRBV15 and TRBJ2-7, is DAMVIQNPRYQVTQFGKPVTLSCSQTLNHNVMYWYQQKSSQAPKLLFHYYDKDFNNEADTPDNFQSRRPNTSFCFLDIRSPGLGDTAMYLCATSLVAGNNYEQYFGPGTRLTVT.

With regard to this clonotype: This may be a read error: a much more frequent sequence differs by one nucleotide. The chain recombines TRBV6-4 with TRBJ2-1; D tentatively fits TRBD1 or TRBD2 (5 bases each). Deletions cut 6 bases from V and 8 bases from J, with 14 bases between. Germline V gives CDR1 MRHNA, CDR2 SNTAGT. The CDR3 covers 13 residues. CDR3 nucleotide sequence: TGTGCCAGCAGCGCCACGAGGGGCGATGAGCAGTTCTTC. This sequence encodes CASSATRGDEQFF.

This clonotype was observed a handful of times. The chain has TRBV6-5 and TRBJ2-7, with 9 nucleotides matching TRBD1. Losses at the gene ends were 2 bases for V and 0 bases for J; bases not matched to a gene: 14. Germline CDR1 is MNHEY and CDR2 is SVGAGI. The CDR3 loop spans 19 amino acids. The CDR3 loop is CASSYPGQGPRSSSYEQYF. In nucleotides, the CDR3 is TGTGCCAGCAGTTACCCGGGACAGGGTCCCAGGTCAAGCTCCTACGAGCAGTACTTC.

Details on this clonotype: One end of the junction fails to match germline, which may point to a read error. The rearrangement joins TRBV12-3 or TRBV12-4 to TRBJ2-3, with 7 bases aligning to TRBD2. The CDR3 spans 14 residues. CDR3 sequence (DNA): TGTGCCAGCGTCTGCAGCGGGGAAACAGATACGCAATATTTT. It yields the protein CASVCSGETDTQYF.

This clonotype was counted once. The chain uses TRBV7-9 and TRBJ1-2; 7 bases match TRBD1. The V and J ends lost 6 bases and 8 bases, in that order; junction bases with no gene match: 6. This CDR3 comprises 12 residues. The germline gives CDR1 SEHNR, CDR2 FQNEAQ (reference sequence). The CDR3 protein is CASRRGGQGYTF. CDR3 DNA sequence: TGTGCCAGCAGGAGAGGGGGCCAGGGCTACACCTTC.

This clonotype was recorded once. CDR3 region: CASSLDRGSSTDTQYF. In DNA, the CDR3 is TGTGCCAGCAGCCTGGACAGGGGATCTAGCACAGATACGCAGTATTTT. The chain has TRBV7-2 and TRBJ2-3; 9 bases line up with TRBD1. The trim removed 5 bases at V and 0 bases at J, leaving 6 bases unmatched. The CDR3 sequence is 16 residues long. Germline V gene data show CDR1 as SGHTA and CDR2 as FQGNSA.

This clonotype was detected a few times. This rearrangement joins TRBV4-1 to TRBJ1-2; possible D gene TRBD1, 5 bases. The CDR3 length is 16 residues. Germline V gene data show CDR1 as MGHRA and CDR2 as YSYEKL. The V end lost 0 bases, the J end lost 4 bases, and 15 bases lay between the germline ends. The CDR3 is CASSQEAVGLGYGYTF. In DNA, the CDR3 is TGCGCCAGCAGCCAAGAAGCAGTGGGGCTAGGCTATGGCTACACCTTC.

V gene TRBV14 combines with J gene TRBJ2-3; unclear D gene. CDR3 length: 15 residues. The germline CDR1 and CDR2 sequences are SGHDN and FVKESK. The ends were cut back, 1 base at V and 5 bases at J, with 13 bases in the middle. The CDR3 reads CASSQGTWGGDTQYF. For the CDR3, the DNA is TGTGCCAGCAGCCAAGGGACCTGGGGTGGAGATACGCAGTATTTT.